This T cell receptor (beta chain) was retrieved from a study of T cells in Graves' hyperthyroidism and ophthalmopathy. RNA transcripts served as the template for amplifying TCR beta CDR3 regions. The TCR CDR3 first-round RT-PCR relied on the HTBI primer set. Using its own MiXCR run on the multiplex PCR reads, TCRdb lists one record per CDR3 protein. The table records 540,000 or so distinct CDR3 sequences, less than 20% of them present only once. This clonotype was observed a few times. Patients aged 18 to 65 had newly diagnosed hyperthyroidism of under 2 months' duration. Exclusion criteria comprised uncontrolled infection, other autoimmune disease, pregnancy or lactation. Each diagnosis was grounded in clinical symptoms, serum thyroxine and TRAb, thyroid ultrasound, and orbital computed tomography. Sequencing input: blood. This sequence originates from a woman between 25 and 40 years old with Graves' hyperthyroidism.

CDR3 region: CASSPHNYGYTF. The CDR3 DNA follows: TGTGCCAGCAGCCCCCACAACTATGGCTACACCTTC. The chain uses TRBV9 and TRBJ1-2; D call uncertain. Germline V gives CDR1 SGDLS, CDR2 YYNGEE. The CDR3 sequence is 12 residues long. Trimming left V 4 bases short and J 2 bases short, with 6 bases between. The whole variable domain, remainder taken from reference TRBV9 and TRBJ1-2, is DSGVTQTPKHLITATGQRVTLRCSPRSGDLSVYWYQQSLDQGLQFLIQYYNGEERAKGNILERFSAQQFPDLHSELNLSSLELGDSALYFCASSPHNYGYTFGSGTRLTVV.